This is a list of T cell receptor beta chains from one sample in a study of a mutant IDH1 vaccine in newly diagnosed glioma. Generated by immunoSEQ multiplex PCR, the TCRdb table keeps only in-frame clones and is missing some. This table has roughly 52,000 clones, around four fifths appearing once. Antigens for these TCRs are unknown. This specimen consisted of PBMCs, obtained from a glioma patient whose treatment included an IDH1 peptide vaccine. The receptors shown here come from a woman aged 18 to 35 with glioma. Each CDR3 is given without its conserved first and last residue.

v_call: TRBV14
j_call: TRBJ1-6
cdr3_aa: ASSPAAYRQEDSPLH

v_call: TRBV6-5
j_call: TRBJ2-1
cdr3_aa: ASSGGQNEQF

v_call: TRBV25-1
j_call: TRBJ1-2
cdr3_aa: ASSEPGTLRGYT

v_call: TRBV7-3
j_call: TRBJ2-4
cdr3_aa: ASSDEREPGNIQY

v_call: TRBV29-1
j_call: TRBJ2-3
cdr3_aa: SVDGGLLDTQY

v_call: TRBV9
j_call: TRBJ2-2
cdr3_aa: ASSVAASGRKRSTGELF

v_call: TRBV4-2
j_call: TRBJ1-5
cdr3_aa: ASSPSIGVNQPQH

v_call: TRBV10-3
j_call: TRBJ1-2
cdr3_aa: AISESGGLDGYT

v_call: TRBV6-5
j_call: TRBJ2-7
cdr3_aa: ASSYERRGYEQY

v_call: TRBV6-1
j_call: TRBJ1-3
cdr3_aa: ASRDGGISGNTIY

v_call: TRBV27
j_call: TRBJ1-5
cdr3_aa: ASSPLRDSNQPQH

v_call: TRBV5-1
j_call: TRBJ2-1
cdr3_aa: ASSLDNEQF

v_call: TRBV7-7
j_call: TRBJ2-5
cdr3_aa: ASSLAVSGGAQETQY

v_call: TRBV6-1
j_call: TRBJ1-2
cdr3_aa: ASGPLGQRNYT

v_call: TRBV30
j_call: TRBJ2-5
cdr3_aa: AWDRGLWETQY

v_call: TRBV19
j_call: TRBJ1-2
cdr3_aa: ASSIADRTYGYT

v_call: TRBV4-1
j_call: TRBJ2-2
cdr3_aa: ASSQVLLAAANTGELF

v_call: TRBV9
j_call: TRBJ2-7
cdr3_aa: ASSAGLALYEQY

v_call: TRBV7-2
j_call: TRBJ2-5
cdr3_aa: ASSLLGRKQETQY

v_call: TRBV6-5
j_call: TRBJ1-2
cdr3_aa: ASLGFVGGYT

v_call: TRBV9
j_call: TRBJ1-1
cdr3_aa: ASSARGTATEAF

v_call: TRBV7-7
j_call: TRBJ2-2
cdr3_aa: ASSHRQGNTGELF

v_call: TRBV29-1
j_call: TRBJ1-2
cdr3_aa: SGLDRGAYGYT

v_call: TRBV6-5
j_call: TRBJ2-7
cdr3_aa: ASSLGLAGEQY

v_call: TRBV11-2
j_call: TRBJ2-7
cdr3_aa: ASRDRPSSYEQY

v_call: TRBV5-1
j_call: TRBJ2-1
cdr3_aa: ASSIGTGARNEQF

v_call: TRBV27
j_call: TRBJ1-2
cdr3_aa: ASSRTGWRYGYT

v_call: TRBV7-8
j_call: TRBJ1-2
cdr3_aa: ASSLGRIPFYGYT